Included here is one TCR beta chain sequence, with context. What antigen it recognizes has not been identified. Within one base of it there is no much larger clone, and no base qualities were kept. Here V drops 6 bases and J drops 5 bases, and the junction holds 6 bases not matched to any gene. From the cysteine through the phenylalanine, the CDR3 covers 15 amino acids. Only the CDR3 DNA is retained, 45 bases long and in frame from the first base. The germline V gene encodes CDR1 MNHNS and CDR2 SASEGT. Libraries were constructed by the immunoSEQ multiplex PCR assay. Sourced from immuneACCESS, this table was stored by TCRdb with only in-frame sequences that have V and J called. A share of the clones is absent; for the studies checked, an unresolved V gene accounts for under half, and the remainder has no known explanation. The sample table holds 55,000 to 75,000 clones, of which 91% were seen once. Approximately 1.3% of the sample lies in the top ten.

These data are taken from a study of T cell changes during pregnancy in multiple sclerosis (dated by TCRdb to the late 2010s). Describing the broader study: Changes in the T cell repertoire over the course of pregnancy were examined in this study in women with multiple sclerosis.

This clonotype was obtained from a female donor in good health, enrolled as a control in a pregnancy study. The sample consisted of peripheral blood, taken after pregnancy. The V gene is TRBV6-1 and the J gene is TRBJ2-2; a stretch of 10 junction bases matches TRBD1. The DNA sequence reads TGTGCCAGCAGATTGGACAGGGGGTTTACCGGGGAGCTGTTTTTT. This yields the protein CASRLDRGFTGELFF.